What follows are 27 T cell receptor beta chains derived from one specimen sequenced in a study of shared T cell receptors in the human thymus. Profiled with immunoSEQ multiplex PCR; TCRdb holds only in-frame clones, not every one. The sample yields 540,000 or so clones, about 80% seen once. The same specimen was also included in a second study, on human thymus T cells.

Sequencing used thymocytes. The receptors here all came from a boy in the first two years of life with a congenital heart defect.

The rearrangement links TRBV28 to TRBJ2-2; 9 positions agree with TRBD1. Germline-derived CDR1 and CDR2 are MDHEN and SYDVKM. V lost 2 bases, J lost 1 base, and 8 bases stayed unmatched. This CDR3 contains 18 residues. The CDR3 reads CASSLNIRQGGNTGELFF. CDR3 nucleotide sequence: TGTGCCAGCAGTTTAAATATCCGACAGGGGGGGAACACCGGGGAGCTGTTTTTT.

The chain joins TRBV19 to TRBJ1-1, with D perhaps TRBD1 (6 bases). Germline V gene lookup returns CDR1 LNHDA and CDR2 SQIVND (reference sequence). Trimming removed 6 bases at V and 5 bases at J, with 16 bases between. The CDR3 has 14 amino acids. The DNA for the CDR3 is TGTGCCAGTAGCTACAGGGACCTCCGGACTGAAGCTTTCTTT. Protein: CASSYRDLRTEAFF.

The chain is built from TRBV14 and TRBJ2-6, with 7 bases matching TRBD2. This CDR3 has 19 amino acids. The V gene end was trimmed by 2 bases and the J gene end by 2 bases; junction bases not matched to a gene: 12. CDR1 and CDR2 from the germline V gene are SGHDN and FVKESK. This CDR3 is CASSQTQAGEWAGANVLTF. As DNA, the CDR3 is TGTGCCAGCAGCCAAACACAGGCGGGAGAATGGGCTGGGGCCAACGTCCTGACTTTC.

This chain links TRBV9 with TRBJ2-1; TRBD1 might be the D (5 bases). Germline CDR1 SGDLS, CDR2 YYNGEE. The CDR3 length is 14 residues. The V and J ends lost 4 bases and 8 bases respectively, with 16 bases between them. CDR3 sequence (DNA): TGTGCCAGCAGCCGCCGGTGGGTAGGGGATGAGCAGTTCTTC. Translation gives CASSRRWVGDEQFF.

DNA for the CDR3: TGCGCCAGCAGCTTGAATCCGGGACTAGTCCCCTACGAGCAGTACTTC. Translation: CASSLNPGLVPYEQYF. J is TRBJ2-7 and V is TRBV5-1; 8 bases match TRBD2. J gave up 2 bases and V 1 base, and 8 bases lay outside the gene matches. Germline CDR1 reads SGHRS; CDR2 reads YFSETQ. The CDR3 is 16 residues long.

The V and J genes are TRBV27 and TRBJ1-4; 7 bases align to TRBD1. V trimming: 6 bases; J trimming: 8 bases; junction bases outside the gene matches: 9. Germline-derived CDR1 and CDR2 are MNHEY and SMNVEV (reference sequence). This CDR3 contains 14 residues. The CDR3 bases are TGTGCCAGCAGGCAGGGGGGACCGGAGGAAAAACTGTTTTTT. Translating gives CASRQGGPEEKLFF.

The DNA for the CDR3 is TGTGCCAGCAGTCTCGACAGGGGGGCTTACGAGCAGTACTTC. Protein: CASSLDRGAYEQYF. This chain links TRBV6-5 with TRBJ2-7; TRBD1 matches 9 bases. The trim removed 5 bases at V and 4 bases at J, leaving 6 bases unmatched. Germline lookup yields CDR1 MNHEY and CDR2 SVGAGI. CDR3 length: 14 residues.

This clone was counted between two and nine times. The chain is built from TRBV15 and TRBJ2-3; D unresolved. The germline V gene has CDR1 LNHNV and CDR2 YYDKDF (reference sequence). V was pared by 1 base and J by 0 bases, with 8 bases between. The CDR3 loop spans 15 amino acids. For the CDR3, the DNA is TGTGCCACCAGCAGAGGGCGGTCTAGCACAGATACGCAGTATTTT. It encodes CATSRGRSSTDTQYF.

This clone was recorded a few times. The chain carries TRBV19 and TRBJ2-1, with D unresolved. Germline V gives CDR1 LNHDA, CDR2 SQIVND (reference sequence). This CDR3 has 15 residues. V lost 6 bases to trimming and J lost 7 bases, with 19 bases between them. The CDR3 protein is CASSPHLRVPNEQFF. CDR3 DNA: TGTGCCAGTAGCCCGCACCTACGAGTGCCGAATGAGCAGTTCTTC.

The chain is built from TRBV5-4 and TRBJ2-6; TRBD2 matches 12 bases. Germline V gene sequence: CDR1 SGHNT, CDR2 YYREEE (reference sequence). The CDR3 consists of 19 residues. The ends lost 4 bases at V and 0 bases at J; junction bases unmatched: 8. CDR3 coding DNA: TGTGCCAGCAGCCCCAGGACTAGCGGGAACCTCTCTGGGGCCAACGTCCTGACTTTC. Translated, it gives CASSPRTSGNLSGANVLTF.

The chain is built from TRBV5-4 and TRBJ2-2; 14 nucleotides match TRBD2. The CDR3 runs to 18 residues. Germline CDR1 and CDR2: SGHNT and YYREEE (reference sequence). V shed 6 bases, J shed 0 bases, and the junction held 7 bases outside the gene matches. The CDR3 bases are TGTGCCAGCACCCCCGGGACTAGCGGGAGATCGAACACCGGGGAGCTGTTTTTT. Its protein product is CASTPGTSGRSNTGELFF.

The gene calls are TRBV4-1 and TRBJ1-5, with unresolved D. Looked up from germline, CDR1 is MGHRA and CDR2 is YSYEKL. The V end was cut by 1 base, the J end by 0 bases, with 4 bases between. The CDR3 is 14 residues long. This CDR3 is CASSQGPSNQPQHF. Here the CDR3 DNA reads TGCGCCAGCAGCCAAGGGCCTAGCAATCAGCCCCAGCATTTT.

The chain couples TRBV27 to TRBJ2-7, with 14 bases matching TRBD2. The CDR3 has 17 residues. Trimming cost V 3 bases and J 3 bases; bases outside gene matches: 7. Germline V lookup: CDR1 MNHEY, CDR2 SMNVEV (reference sequence). The CDR3 spells CASSLGLAGVGCYEQYF. CDR3 DNA: TGTGCCAGCAGTTTGGGACTAGCGGGAGTAGGGTGCTACGAGCAGTACTTC.

This clone occurred a few times. The V call is TRBV14, the J call TRBJ1-2; 7 positions agree with TRBD1. The germline V gene encodes CDR1 SGHDN and CDR2 FVKESK. The CDR3 totals 13 residues. Losses at the gene ends were 4 bases for V and 7 bases for J; bases not matched to a gene: 6. The CDR3 DNA sequence: TGTGCCAGCAGCCCTCGACAGGGATTTGGCTACACCTTC. It encodes CASSPRQGFGYTF.

This clone is a singleton in its sample. The V gene is TRBV2, the J gene TRBJ2-4; 12 positions match TRBD2. With V trimmed by 6 bases and J by 6 bases, 9 bases remained unmatched. The CDR3 has 16 amino acids. CDR1 SNHLY and CDR2 FYNNEI come from the germline V gene. This CDR3 is CASRLHVGLAGNIQYF. In nucleotides, the CDR3 is TGTGCCAGCAGACTCCACGTGGGACTAGCGGGAAACATTCAGTACTTC. The full variable domain, with the rest looked up from reference TRBV2 and TRBJ2-4, is EPEVTQTPSHQVTQMGQEVILRCVPISNHLYFYWYRQILGQKVEFLVSFYNNEISEKSEIFDDQFSVERPDGSNFTLKIRSTKLEDSAMYFCASRLHVGLAGNIQYFGAGTRLSVL.

A word on this clone: Other DNA variants within this sample encode the same CDR3. The chain carries TRBV9 and TRBJ2-1, with 10 nucleotides matching TRBD1. Germline values: CDR1 SGDLS, CDR2 YYNGEE. This CDR3 contains 15 residues. V shed 4 bases and J 5 bases; nucleotides not matched to a gene: 6. The CDR3 DNA reads TGTGCCAGCAGCCCAGGGACAGGGGTCCACAATGAGCAGTTCTTC. Its translation is CASSPGTGVHNEQFF.

The rearrangement uses TRBV7-9 and TRBJ2-1; TRBD1 aligns across 9 bases. The CDR3 has 15 amino acids. The J segment lost 6 bases and the V segment lost 5 bases, leaving 8 bases of the junction unmatched. Germline V gene lookup returns CDR1 SEHNR and CDR2 FQNEAQ (reference sequence). This chain's CDR3 is CASSRTPTGGNEQFF. The CDR3 DNA reads as TGTGCCAGCAGCCGCACGCCGACAGGGGGCAATGAGCAGTTCTTC.

The J gene is TRBJ2-3, the V gene TRBV6-4, with 9 bases lining up with TRBD1. The CDR3 consists of 15 residues. Germline V gene lookup returns CDR1 MRHNA and CDR2 SNTAGT. With V trimmed by 7 bases and J by 3 bases, 8 bases remained unmatched. The CDR3 DNA follows: TGTGCCAGCACGATACAGGGGGCGCCGACAGATACGCAGTATTTT. Translation gives CASTIQGAPTDTQYF.

This chain connects TRBV7-6 to TRBJ2-3; D might be TRBD1 (7 bases). The germline V gene encodes CDR1 SGHVS and CDR2 FNYEAQ. The CDR3 is 15 amino acids. V lost 5 bases to trimming and J lost 1 base, with 13 bases between them. CDR3 sequence (DNA): TGTGCCAGCAGCCAATTCAGGGGGGGCACAGATACGCAGTATTTT. Its protein is CASSQFRGGTDTQYF.

The CDR3 sequence: CASSLGTGLSDNTEAFF. DNA for the CDR3: TGCGCCAGCAGCCTCGGGACAGGGCTGTCGGACAACACTGAAGCTTTCTTT. The V and J genes are TRBV4-3 and TRBJ1-1, with 9 positions matching TRBD1. The germline CDR1 and CDR2 sequences are LGHNA and YSLEER. The length of the CDR3 is 17 residues. V was pared by 4 bases and J by 2 bases, with 11 bases of the junction left unmatched.

The rearrangement uses TRBV10-3 and TRBJ1-1; TRBD1 might be the D (5 bases). There are 12 residues in the CDR3. Between the trimmed V and J ends, which lost 10 bases and 1 base, there was a span of 10 bases. Germline V gene sequence: CDR1 ENHRY, CDR2 SYGVKD. DNA of the CDR3: TGTGCCACCGATGGGGCGAACACTGAAGCTTTCTTT. It is translated as CATDGANTEAFF.

The J gene is TRBJ2-7, the V gene TRBV6-6, with 8 bases that match TRBD1. V dropped 6 bases and J dropped 0; count of bases not matched to a gene: 7. This CDR3 has 15 amino acids. Germline assignment: CDR1 MNHNY and CDR2 SVGAGI (reference sequence). CDR3 region: CASRQGTGGSYEQYF. CDR3 DNA: TGTGCCAGCAGGCAGGGGACAGGAGGCTCCTACGAGCAGTACTTC.

This sequence joins TRBV27 and TRBJ2-7; the D gene is possibly TRBD1 (5 bases). The CDR3 loop spans 14 amino acids. V was clipped by 2 bases and J by 4 bases, with 12 bases between them. CDR1 is MNHEY, CDR2 SMNVEV, per germline (reference sequence). The CDR3 sequence: CASSLGREGYEQYF. CDR3 DNA sequence: TGTGCCAGCAGTTTAGGCAGGGAAGGATACGAGCAGTACTTC.

This clone was recorded a few times. V usage is TRBV4-3 and J usage is TRBJ2-7, with 8 bases that match TRBD1. The J segment lost 2 bases and the V segment lost 0 bases, leaving 9 bases of the junction unmatched. This CDR3 spans 17 amino acids. The germline CDR1 and CDR2 sequences are LGHNA and YSLEER. The CDR3 reads CASSQDQRQGTAYEQYF. DNA for the CDR3: TGCGCCAGCAGCCAAGATCAGAGACAGGGGACTGCCTACGAGCAGTACTTC.

The J gene is TRBJ1-3, the V gene TRBV6-1; unclear D gene. Per germline, CDR1 MNHNS and CDR2 SASEGT. The CDR3 runs to 15 residues. Trimming stripped 6 bases from V and 0 bases from J, with 12 bases between. CDR3 nucleotide sequence: TGTGCCAGCAGCAACACCGTACACTCTGGAAACACCATATATTTT. It yields the protein CASSNTVHSGNTIYF.

The chain couples TRBV6-1 to TRBJ1-1; D remains unclear. Germline values: CDR1 MNHNS, CDR2 SASEGT. Trimming left V 0 bases short and J 1 base short, with 12 bases between. The CDR3 has 16 residues. The CDR3 protein is CASSEAPPGKNTEAFF. In DNA, the CDR3 is TGTGCCAGCAGTGAAGCGCCGCCGGGGAAGAACACTGAAGCTTTCTTT.

The sample holds a few counts of this clone. This chain links TRBV7-2 with TRBJ1-5; D ambiguous. The CDR3 spans 14 residues. V was clipped by 5 bases and J by 4 bases, with 12 bases between them. Germline values: CDR1 SGHTA, CDR2 FQGNSA. CDR3 region: CASSPGESNQPQHF. The CDR3 DNA reads as TGTGCCAGCAGCCCTGGAGAGTCAAATCAGCCCCAGCATTTT.